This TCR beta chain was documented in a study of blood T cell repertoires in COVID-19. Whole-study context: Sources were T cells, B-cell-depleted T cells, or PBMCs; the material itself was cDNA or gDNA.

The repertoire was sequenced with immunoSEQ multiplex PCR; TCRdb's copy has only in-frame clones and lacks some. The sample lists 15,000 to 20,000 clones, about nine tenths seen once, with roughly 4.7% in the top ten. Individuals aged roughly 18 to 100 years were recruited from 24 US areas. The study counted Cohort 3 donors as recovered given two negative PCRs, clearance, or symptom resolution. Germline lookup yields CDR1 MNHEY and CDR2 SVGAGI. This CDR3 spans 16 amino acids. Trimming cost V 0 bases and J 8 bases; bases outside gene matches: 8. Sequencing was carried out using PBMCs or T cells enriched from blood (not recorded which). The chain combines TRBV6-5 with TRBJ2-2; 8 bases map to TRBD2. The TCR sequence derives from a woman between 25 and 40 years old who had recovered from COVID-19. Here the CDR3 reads CASSYSFSGVGGELFF. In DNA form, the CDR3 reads TGTGCCAGCAGTTACTCGTTTAGCGGGGTCGGAGGGGAGCTGTTTTTT.